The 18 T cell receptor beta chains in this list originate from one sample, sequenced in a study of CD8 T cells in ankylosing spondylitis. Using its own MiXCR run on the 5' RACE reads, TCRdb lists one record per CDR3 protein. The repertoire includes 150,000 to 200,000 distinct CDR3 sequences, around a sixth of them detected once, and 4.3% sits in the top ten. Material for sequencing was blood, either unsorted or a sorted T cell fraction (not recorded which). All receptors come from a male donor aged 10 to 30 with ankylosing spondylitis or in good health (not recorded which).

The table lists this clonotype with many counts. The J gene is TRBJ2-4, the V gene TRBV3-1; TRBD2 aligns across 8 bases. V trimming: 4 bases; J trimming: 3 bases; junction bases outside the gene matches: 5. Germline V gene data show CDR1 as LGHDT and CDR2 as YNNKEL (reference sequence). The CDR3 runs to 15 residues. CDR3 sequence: CASSLTSGDKNIQYF. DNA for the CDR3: TGTGCCAGCAGCCTCACTAGCGGAGACAAAAACATTCAGTACTTC.

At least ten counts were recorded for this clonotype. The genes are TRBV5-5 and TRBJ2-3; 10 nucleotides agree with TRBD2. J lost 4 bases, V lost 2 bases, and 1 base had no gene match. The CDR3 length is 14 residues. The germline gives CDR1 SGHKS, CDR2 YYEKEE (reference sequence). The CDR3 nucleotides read TGTGCCAGCAGCTTCCTAGCGGGAGCAGATACGCAGTATTTT. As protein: CASSFLAGADTQYF.

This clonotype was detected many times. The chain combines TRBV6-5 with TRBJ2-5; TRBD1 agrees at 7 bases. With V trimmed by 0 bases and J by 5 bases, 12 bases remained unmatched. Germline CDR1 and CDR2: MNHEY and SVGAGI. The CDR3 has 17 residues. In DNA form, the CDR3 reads TGTGCCAGCAGTTACTCAAGTTGGGACAGAACTTGGGAGACCCAGTACTTC. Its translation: CASSYSSWDRTWETQYF.

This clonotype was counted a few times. The CDR3: CASSYGGASYNEQFF. The CDR3 nucleotides read TGTGCCAGCAGTTACGGGGGGGCCTCCTACAATGAGCAGTTCTTC. This chain joins TRBV6-5 and TRBJ2-1; tentatively, D is TRBD2 (7 bases). The CDR3 has 15 amino acids. The ends were cut back, 2 bases at V and 0 bases at J, with 8 bases in the middle. Per germline, CDR1 MNHEY and CDR2 SVGAGI.

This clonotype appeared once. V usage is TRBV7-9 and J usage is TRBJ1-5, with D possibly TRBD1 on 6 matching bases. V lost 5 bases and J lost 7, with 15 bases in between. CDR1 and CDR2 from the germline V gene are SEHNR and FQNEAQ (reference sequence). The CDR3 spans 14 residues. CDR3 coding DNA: TGTGCCAGCAGCCAACGGGGGGCGCAACAGCCCCAGCATTTT. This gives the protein CASSQRGAQQPQHF.

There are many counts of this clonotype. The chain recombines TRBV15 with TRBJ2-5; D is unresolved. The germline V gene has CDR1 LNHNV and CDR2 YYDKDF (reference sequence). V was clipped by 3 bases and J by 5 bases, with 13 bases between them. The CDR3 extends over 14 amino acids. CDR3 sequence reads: CATSSDDIVETQYF. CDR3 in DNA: TGTGCCACCAGCAGTGATGACATTGTGGAGACCCAGTACTTC.

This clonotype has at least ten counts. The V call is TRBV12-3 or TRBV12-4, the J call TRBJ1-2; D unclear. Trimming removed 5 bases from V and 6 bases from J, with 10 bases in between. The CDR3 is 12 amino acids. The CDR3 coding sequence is TGTGCCAGCAGTCCCAACGGGAATGGCTACACCTTC. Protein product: CASSPNGNGYTF.

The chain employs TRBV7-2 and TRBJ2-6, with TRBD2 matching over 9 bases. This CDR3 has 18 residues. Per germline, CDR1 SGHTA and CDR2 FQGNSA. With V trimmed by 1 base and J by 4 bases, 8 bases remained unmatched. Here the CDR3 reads CASSLVGGRADGANVLTF. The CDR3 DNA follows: TGTGCCAGCAGCTTAGTTGGCGGGAGGGCCGACGGGGCCAACGTCCTGACTTTC. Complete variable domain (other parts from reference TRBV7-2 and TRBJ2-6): GAGVSQSPSNKVTEKGKDVELRCDPISGHTALYWYRQSLGQGLEFLIYFQGNSAPDKSGLPSDRFSAERTGGSVSTLTIQRTQQEDSAVYLCASSLVGGRADGANVLTFGAGSRLTVL.

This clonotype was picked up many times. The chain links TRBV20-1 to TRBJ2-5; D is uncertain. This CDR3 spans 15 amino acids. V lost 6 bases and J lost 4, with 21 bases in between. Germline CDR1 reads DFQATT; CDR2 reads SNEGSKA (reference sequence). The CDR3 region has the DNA TGCAGTGCAGAGGTGTCTGCGGCCCTGGGAGAGACCCAGTACTTC. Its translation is CSAEVSAALGETQYF.

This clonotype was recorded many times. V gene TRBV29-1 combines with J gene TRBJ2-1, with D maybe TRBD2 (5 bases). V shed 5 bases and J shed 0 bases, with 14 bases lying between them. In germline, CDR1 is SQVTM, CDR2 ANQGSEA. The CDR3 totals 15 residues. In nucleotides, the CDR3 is TGCAGCGTTTTGGGGAGCGGCCTCTCCTACAATGAGCAGTTCTTC. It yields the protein CSVLGSGLSYNEQFF.

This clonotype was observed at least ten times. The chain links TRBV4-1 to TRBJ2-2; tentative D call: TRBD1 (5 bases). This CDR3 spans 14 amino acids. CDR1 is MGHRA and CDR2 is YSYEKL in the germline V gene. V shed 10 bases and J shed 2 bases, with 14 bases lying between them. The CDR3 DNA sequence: TGCGCCACCACCGACAGACCAAACACCGGGGAGCTGTTTTTT. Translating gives CATTDRPNTGELFF.

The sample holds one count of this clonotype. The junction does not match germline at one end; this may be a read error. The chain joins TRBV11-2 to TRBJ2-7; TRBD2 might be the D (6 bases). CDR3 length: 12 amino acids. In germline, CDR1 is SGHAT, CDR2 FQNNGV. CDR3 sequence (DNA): TGTGCCAGCAGCTTAATTGTTGGCGGGATTGTGTTC. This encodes CASSLIVGGIVF.

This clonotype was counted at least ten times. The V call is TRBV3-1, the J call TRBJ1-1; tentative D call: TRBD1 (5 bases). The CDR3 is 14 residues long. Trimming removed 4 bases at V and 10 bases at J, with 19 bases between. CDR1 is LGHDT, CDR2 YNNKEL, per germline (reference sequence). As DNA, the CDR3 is TGTGCCAGCAGCCCTCAAGGTTGGGCAGGGAGAGCTTTCTTT. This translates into CASSPQGWAGRAFF.

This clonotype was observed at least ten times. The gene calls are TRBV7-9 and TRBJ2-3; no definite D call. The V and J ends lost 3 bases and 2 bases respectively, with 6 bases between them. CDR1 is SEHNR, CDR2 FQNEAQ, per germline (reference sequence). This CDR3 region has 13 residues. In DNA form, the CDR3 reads TGTGCCAGCAGCTTTCACTCCACAGATACGCAGTATTTT. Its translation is CASSFHSTDTQYF.

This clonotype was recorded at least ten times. This chain's CDR3 is CSALTGGNTGELFF. The CDR3 DNA follows: TGCAGTGCTTTGACAGGGGGGAACACCGGGGAGCTGTTTTTT. The chain has TRBV20-1 and TRBJ2-2; 9 bases match TRBD1. J gave up 1 base and V 5 bases, and 2 bases lay outside the gene matches. The CDR3 is 14 amino acids. Germline values: CDR1 DFQATT, CDR2 SNEGSKA (reference sequence).

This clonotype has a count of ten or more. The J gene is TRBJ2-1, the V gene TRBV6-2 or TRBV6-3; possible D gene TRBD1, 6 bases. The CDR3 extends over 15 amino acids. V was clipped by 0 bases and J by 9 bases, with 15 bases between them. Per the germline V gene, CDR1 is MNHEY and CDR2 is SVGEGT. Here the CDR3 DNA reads TGTGCCAGCAGTTACTCCCCTAGGGGGACGGGTGAGCAGTTCTTC. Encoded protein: CASSYSPRGTGEQFF.

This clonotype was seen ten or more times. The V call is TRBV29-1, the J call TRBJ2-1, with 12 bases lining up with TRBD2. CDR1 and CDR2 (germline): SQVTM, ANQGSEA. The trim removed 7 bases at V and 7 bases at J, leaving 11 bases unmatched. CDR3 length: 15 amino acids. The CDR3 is CSAALTSGSGNEQFF. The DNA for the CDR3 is TGCAGCGCGGCCTTGACTAGCGGGAGTGGGAATGAGCAGTTCTTC.

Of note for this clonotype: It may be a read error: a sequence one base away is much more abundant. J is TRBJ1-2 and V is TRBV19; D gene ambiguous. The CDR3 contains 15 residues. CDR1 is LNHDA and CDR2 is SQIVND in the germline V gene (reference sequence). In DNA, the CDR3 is TGTGCCAGTAGTATTATCGGCAGCGAGATAGTGGGCTACCCCTTC. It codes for CASSIIGSEIVGYPF. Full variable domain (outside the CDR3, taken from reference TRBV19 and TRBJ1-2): DGGITQSPKYLFRKEGQNVTLSCEQNLNHDAMYWYRQDPGQGLRLIYYSQIVNDFQKGDIAEGYSVSREKKESFPLTVTSAQKNPTAFYLCASSIIGSEIVGYPFGSGTRLTVV.